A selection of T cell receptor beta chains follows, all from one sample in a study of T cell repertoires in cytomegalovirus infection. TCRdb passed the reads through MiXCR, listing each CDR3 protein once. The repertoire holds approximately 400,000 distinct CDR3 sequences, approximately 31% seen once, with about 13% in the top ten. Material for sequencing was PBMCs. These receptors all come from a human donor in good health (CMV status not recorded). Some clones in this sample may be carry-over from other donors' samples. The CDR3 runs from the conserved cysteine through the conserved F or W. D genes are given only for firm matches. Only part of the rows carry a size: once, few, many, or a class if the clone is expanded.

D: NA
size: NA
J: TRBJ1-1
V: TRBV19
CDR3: CASNPDALNTEAFF
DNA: TGTGCCAGTAATCCGGACGCTTTGAACACTGAAGCTTTCTTT

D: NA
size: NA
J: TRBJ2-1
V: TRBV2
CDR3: CASSEASAGEQFF
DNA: TGTGCCAGCAGTGAAGCGTCCGCAGGGGAGCAGTTCTTC

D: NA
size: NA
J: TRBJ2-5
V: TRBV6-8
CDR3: CASSWQGRQETQYF
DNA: TGTGCCAGCAGTTGGCAGGGTAGGCAAGAGACCCAGTACTTC

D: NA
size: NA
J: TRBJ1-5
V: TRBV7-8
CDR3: CASSFSQDVPASNQPQHF
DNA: TGTGCCAGCAGCTTCTCTCAGGACGTCCCCGCGAGCAATCAGCCCCAGCATTTT

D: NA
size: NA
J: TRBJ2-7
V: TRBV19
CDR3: CASSITDGPPPYEQYF
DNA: TGTGCCAGTAGTATCACCGACGGCCCACCCCCCTACGAGCAGTACTTC

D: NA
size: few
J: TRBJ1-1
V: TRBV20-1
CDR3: CSARERSMNTEAFF
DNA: TGCAGTGCTAGAGAGAGGAGCATGAACACTGAAGCTTTCTTT

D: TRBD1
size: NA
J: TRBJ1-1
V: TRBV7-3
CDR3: CASSKGTGMNTEAFF
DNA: TGTGCCAGCAGCAAGGGGACAGGCATGAACACTGAAGCTTTCTTT

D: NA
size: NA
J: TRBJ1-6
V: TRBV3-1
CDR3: CASSQGTGWEGSPLHF
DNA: TGTGCCAGCAGCCAAGGAACAGGGTGGGAAGGTTCACCCCTCCACTTT

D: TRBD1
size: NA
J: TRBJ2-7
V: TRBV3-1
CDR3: CASSQFTGDGEQYF
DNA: TGTGCCAGCAGCCAATTCACAGGGGACGGCGAGCAGTACTTC

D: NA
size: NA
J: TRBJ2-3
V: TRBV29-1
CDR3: CSVEGGIGTDTQYF
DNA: TGCAGCGTTGAAGGGGGGATAGGCACAGATACGCAGTATTTT

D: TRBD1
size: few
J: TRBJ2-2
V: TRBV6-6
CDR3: CASSPGQGHAGELFF
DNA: TGTGCCAGCTCCCCCGGACAGGGACATGCCGGGGAGCTGTTTTTT

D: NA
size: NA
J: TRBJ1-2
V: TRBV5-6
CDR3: CASSTDSWDYTF
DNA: TGTGCCAGCAGCACCGACAGTTGGGACTACACCTTC

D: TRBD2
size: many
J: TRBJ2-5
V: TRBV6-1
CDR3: CASREAGLQETQYF
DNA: TGTGCCAGCAGGGAAGCGGGGCTTCAAGAGACCCAGTACTTC

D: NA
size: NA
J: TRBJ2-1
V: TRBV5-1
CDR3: CASSLADYRDGENNEQFF
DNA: TGCGCCAGCAGCTTGGCCGATTACCGGGACGGGGAAAACAATGAGCAGTTCTTC

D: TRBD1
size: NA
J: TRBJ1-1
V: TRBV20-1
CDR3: CSARVIQGAKGTEAFF
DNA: TGCAGTGCTAGAGTAATACAGGGGGCGAAGGGGACTGAAGCTTTCTTT

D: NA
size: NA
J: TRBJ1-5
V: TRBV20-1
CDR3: CSGWGARGDQPQHF
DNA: TGCAGTGGTTGGGGGGCGCGGGGCGATCAGCCCCAGCATTTT

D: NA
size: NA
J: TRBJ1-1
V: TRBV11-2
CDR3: CASSRGGVGAATEAFF
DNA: TGTGCCAGCAGCAGGGGGGGTGTGGGGGCTGCCACTGAAGCTTTCTTT